This T cell receptor beta chain was captured by sequencing in a study of T cell responses to AZD1222 COVID-19 vaccine. The study's findings and limits: Breadth and depth of Spike-specific TCRs rose after two AZD1222 doses. Nearly half of spike-specific TCRs reportedly target unmutated variant regions.

Produced via immunoSEQ multiplex PCR; TCRdb's table is partial and in-frame only. Of 120,000 to 150,000 clones listed, around 88% were seen once; the top ten hold roughly 3.5%. Comments on this clone: Antigen unknown.

CDR1 and CDR2 from the germline V gene are KGHSH and LQKENI. This CDR3 comprises 15 residues. J was trimmed by 5 bases and V by 4 bases; bases with no gene match: 2. This sample comprised peripheral blood, obtained on day 0 of MenACWY control vaccination. The chain couples TRBV18 to TRBJ1-6, with 10 nucleotides matching TRBD1. This receptor was identified in an adult in good health. CDR3 in amino acids: CASSRTGGDNSPLHF. The CDR3 nucleotides read TGTGCCAGCTCACGGACAGGGGGTGATAATTCACCCCTCCACTTT.